Given below is one T cell receptor beta chain in context. The CDR3 runs to 14 residues. The J segment lost 3 bases and the V segment lost 4 bases, leaving 6 bases of the junction unmatched. The germline gives CDR1 GTSNPN, CDR2 SVGIG (reference sequence). The data are from a study of blood T cell repertoires in COVID-19. The repertoire was sequenced with immunoSEQ multiplex PCR; TCRdb's copy has only in-frame clones and lacks some. The sample has some 190,000 clones; about four fifths are singletons. J is TRBJ1-2 and V is TRBV30; the match to TRBD1 covers 9 bases. The source material was peripheral blood. This TCR derives from an elderly woman with active or convalescent COVID-19. This CDR3 reads CAWMEGTGYYGYTF. CDR3 sequence (DNA): TGTGCCTGGATGGAAGGGACAGGGTACTATGGCTACACCTTC. The full variable domain, its missing parts supplied by reference TRBV30 and TRBJ1-2, is SQTIHQWPATLVQPVGSPLSLECTVEGTSNPNLYWYRQAAGRGLQLLFYSVGIGQISSEVPQNLSASRPQDRQFILSSKKLLLSDSGFYLCAWMEGTGYYGYTFGSGTRLTVV.